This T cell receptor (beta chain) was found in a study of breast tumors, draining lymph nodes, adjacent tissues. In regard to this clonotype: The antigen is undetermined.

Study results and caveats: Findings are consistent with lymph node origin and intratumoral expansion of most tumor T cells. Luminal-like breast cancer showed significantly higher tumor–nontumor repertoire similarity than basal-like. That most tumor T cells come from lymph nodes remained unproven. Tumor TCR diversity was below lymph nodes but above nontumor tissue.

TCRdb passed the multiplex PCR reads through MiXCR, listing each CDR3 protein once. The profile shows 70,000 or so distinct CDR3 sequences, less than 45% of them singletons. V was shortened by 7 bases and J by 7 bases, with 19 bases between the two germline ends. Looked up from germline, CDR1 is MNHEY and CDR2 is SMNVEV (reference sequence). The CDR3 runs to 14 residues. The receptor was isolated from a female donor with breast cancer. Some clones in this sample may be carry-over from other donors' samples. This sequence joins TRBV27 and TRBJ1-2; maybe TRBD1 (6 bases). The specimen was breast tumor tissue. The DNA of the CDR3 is TGTGCCAGCAAACACAGGGAAATTTCAAGTGGCTACACCTTC. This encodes CASKHREISSGYTF.